Sequencing of this TCR beta chain was carried out in a study of blood T cell repertoires in COVID-19. Study details: Sources were T cells, B-cell-depleted T cells, or PBMCs; the material itself was cDNA or gDNA.

TCRdb's table, derived via immunoSEQ multiplex PCR, lists solely in-frame clones and lacks some. The repertoire consists of roughly 150,000 clones, with about 92% occurring once and the leading ten covering 15% to 20%. This sequence was found in a man aged 60 to 69 with active or convalescent COVID-19. The sequenced sample was peripheral blood.

CDR3 residues: CASQRENSGNEQFF. CDR3 DNA sequence: TGTGCCAGCCAAAGGGAAAACAGCGGCAATGAGCAGTTCTTC. The J gene is TRBJ2-1, the V gene TRBV2; tentatively, D is TRBD2 (5 bases). The CDR3 extends over 14 amino acids. The germline V gene has CDR1 SNHLY and CDR2 FYNNEI. V was shortened by 8 bases and J by 6 bases, with 17 bases between the two germline ends.